This T cell receptor (beta chain) was obtained from a study of beta chain features in type 1 diabetes. General study results and limits: For cells with high TCR expression, cDNA sequencing could yield over-representation. Among all four CD4+ subsets, Type 1 diabetes patients had TCRB CDR3s that were moderately but significantly shorter.

The single heparinised draw taken from each donor contained around 100 mL of blood on average. A note on this clone: Its matching antigen is unknown.

Per germline, CDR1 SEHNR and CDR2 FQNEAQ (reference sequence). CDR3 length equals 15 residues. The ends were cut back, 0 bases at V and 4 bases at J, with 12 bases in the middle. Expressed TCRB transcripts were sequenced because the isolated RNA had all been reverse transcribed beforehand. TCRdb's table, derived via immunoSEQ multiplex PCR, lists solely in-frame clones and lacks some. The table has 500,000 to 650,000 clones, roughly 12% seen once; the top ten hold more than 0.09%. Sequencing was carried out using naive CD4+ T cells from blood. The chain links TRBV7-9 to TRBJ1-2; D perhaps matches TRBD1 (5 bases). The sequence derives from a man aged 30-40 years with type 1 diabetes. In DNA, the CDR3 is TGTGCCAGCAGCTTAGCCCAGGGTATAAGCTATGGCTACACCTTC. It specifies CASSLAQGISYGYTF.